Below are 2 T cell receptor beta chains sequenced from a single sample in a study of T cells in Graves' hyperthyroidism and ophthalmopathy. RNA transcripts yielded amplified TCR beta CDR3 regions. First-round RT-PCR targeting the TCR CDR3 was performed with the HTBI primer set. TCRdb reanalysed the multiplex PCR reads using MiXCR and keeps one entry per CDR3 protein. This table holds around 530,000 distinct CDR3 sequences, roughly 15% found once. Sequencing was done on a sample of blood. These receptors were collected from a young woman with Graves' ophthalmopathy.

The genes are TRBV4-1 and TRBJ1-2; D possibly corresponds to TRBD1 (6 bases). Germline CDR1 is MGHRA and CDR2 is YSYEKL. The CDR3 sequence is 14 residues long. V gave up 4 bases and J gave up 0 bases, with 9 bases separating them. The CDR3 loop reads CASSPDSANYGYTF. The CDR3 DNA reads TGCGCCAGCAGCCCGGACAGTGCTAACTATGGCTACACCTTC.

Many counts were recorded for this clonotype. The CDR3 loop is CASSRLAGDSDTQYF. In nucleotides, the CDR3 is TGTGCCAGCAGTAGACTAGCGGGAGATTCAGATACGCAGTATTTT. The chain has TRBV2 and TRBJ2-3, with 12 positions matching TRBD2. The CDR3 consists of 15 residues. Germline V gene lookup returns CDR1 SNHLY and CDR2 FYNNEI. V lost 5 bases and J lost 4; bases outside the gene matches: 4.